This TCR beta chain was sequenced in a study of cytomegalovirus exposure and HLA in healthy donors. The study ran its PCR with 60 Vbeta and 13 Jbeta primers. Measured with immunoSEQ multiplex PCR; TCRdb has only the in-frame clones, and not every one. This sample yields 95,000 to 150,000 clones, of which less than 65% are seen a single time; about a tenth belongs to the top ten. Points from the study as a whole: A later analysis, which compared TCR beta chains of equal frequency, found the HLA-associated ones more clonally expanded. Previous analysis showed most TCR beta V segments were productive about 87% or about 30% of the time. In a later analysis, productive TCRs from donors in an Asian-associated ancestry cluster reportedly carried fewer N-insertions than the cohort mean.

The CDR3 runs to 15 residues. Germline V gene lookup returns CDR1 SNHLY and CDR2 FYNNEI. The V end was cut by 7 bases, the J end by 4 bases, with 19 bases between. Concerning this clone: Its antigen is undetermined.

The receptor was derived from a man in his forties or fifties in good health and CMV-seropositive. The genes are TRBV2 and TRBJ1-2; tentatively, D is TRBD1 (5 bases). The sample was PBMCs. The CDR3 DNA is TGTGCCAGCACCCCGACGGGGGGTGTTAGCTATGGCTACACCTTC. Protein product: CASTPTGGVSYGYTF.